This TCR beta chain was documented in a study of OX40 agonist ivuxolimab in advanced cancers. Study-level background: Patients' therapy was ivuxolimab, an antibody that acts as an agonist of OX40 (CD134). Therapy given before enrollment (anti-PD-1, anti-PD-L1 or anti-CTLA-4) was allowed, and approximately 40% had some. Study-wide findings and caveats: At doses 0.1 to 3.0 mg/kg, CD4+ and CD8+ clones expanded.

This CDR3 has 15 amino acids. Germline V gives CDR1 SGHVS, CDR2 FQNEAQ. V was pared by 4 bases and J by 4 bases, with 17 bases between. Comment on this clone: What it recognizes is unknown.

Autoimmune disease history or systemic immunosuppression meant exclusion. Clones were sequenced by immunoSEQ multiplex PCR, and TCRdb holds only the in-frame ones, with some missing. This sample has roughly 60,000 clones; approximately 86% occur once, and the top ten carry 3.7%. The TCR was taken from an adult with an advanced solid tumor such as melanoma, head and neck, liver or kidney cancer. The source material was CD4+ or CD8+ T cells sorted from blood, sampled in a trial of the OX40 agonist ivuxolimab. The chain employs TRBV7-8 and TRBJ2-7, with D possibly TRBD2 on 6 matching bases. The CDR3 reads CASSSRLADRYEQYF. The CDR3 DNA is TGTGCCAGCAGCTCGCGTTTAGCGGACCGGTACGAGCAGTACTTC.